Sequencing of this TCR beta chain was carried out in a study of cytomegalovirus exposure and HLA in healthy donors. Regarding the study as a whole: Analysis performed later found 15,000 or so TCR beta sequences associated with HLA alleles at 0.05 false discovery rate. Most subjects' HLA-A and HLA-B alleles were reportedly predicted from TCR beta sequences.

The PCR ran on 60 Vbeta and 13 Jbeta primers. Assay used: immunoSEQ multiplex PCR; TCRdb lists only in-frame clones, some missing. The table includes about 160,000 clones, roughly 80% detected once. Points on this clone: Its target is not known.

The receptor comes from a man aged 18 to 35 in good health and CMV-seropositive. Source material: PBMCs.

The CDR3 coding sequence is TGTGCCAGCAGCCCAGGCAGGGGGCCTAGAGAGCAGTACTTC. It is translated as CASSPGRGPREQYF. The chain employs TRBV9 and TRBJ2-7; 8 nucleotides line up with TRBD1. The CDR3 runs 14 residues. The V and J ends lost 4 bases and 7 bases, in that order; junction bases with no gene match: 10. CDR1 SGDLS and CDR2 YYNGEE come from the germline V gene.